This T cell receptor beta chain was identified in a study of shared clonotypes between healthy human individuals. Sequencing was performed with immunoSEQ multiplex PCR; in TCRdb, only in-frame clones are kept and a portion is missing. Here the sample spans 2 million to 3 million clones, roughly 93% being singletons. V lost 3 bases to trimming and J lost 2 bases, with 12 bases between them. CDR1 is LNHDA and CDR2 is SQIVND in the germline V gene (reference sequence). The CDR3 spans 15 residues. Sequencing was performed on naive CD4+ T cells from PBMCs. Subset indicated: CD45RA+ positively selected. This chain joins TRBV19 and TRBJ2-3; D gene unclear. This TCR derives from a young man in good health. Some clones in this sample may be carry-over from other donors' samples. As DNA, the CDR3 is TGTGCCAGTAGTATCTTCGGGCGGCTCACAGATACGCAGTATTTT. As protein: CASSIFGRLTDTQYF.